Sequencing of this T cell receptor (beta chain) was carried out in a study of response to subunit inactivated influenza vaccine (dated by TCRdb to between 2017 and 2018). Broadly, across the study: Deep quantitative profiling of the T cell receptor repertoire was used in the study to follow responses to a trivalent subunit inactivated influenza vaccine.

Libraries came from RT-PCR. For sequencing, an Illumina HiSeq 2500 was employed. The raw public reads went through TCRdb reprocessing: fastp at Q25, MiXCR clone calling, in-frame beta chains kept. Identical CDR3 protein sequences are pooled into one entry, listed with their most common genes and DNA. The sample data list roughly 160,000 distinct CDR3 sequences, and about 10% of these were observed just once. Jointly, the top ten make up roughly 36% of the sample. Study-wide findings and limitations: It was suggested by the authors that each seasonal influenza vaccination may recruit only a limited number of new T cells.

This clonotype was detected many times. Its recognized antigen is unknown. No base qualities exist here, and no much larger clone lies one base off it. The receptor was isolated from a man between 50 and 75 years old who received an inactivated influenza vaccine. Donor details come from another sample of the same person, matched by shared clones. The sequences come from CD8+ T cells sorted from PBMCs, collected 23 to 25 months after vaccination.

The nucleotide sequence reads TGTGCCAGCAGCCACTCCACTCCGGGACAAGTTACAGATACGCAGTATTTT. Its protein product is CASSHSTPGQVTDTQYF. The chain is assembled from TRBV4-2 and TRBJ2-3; a tentative D call is TRBD1 (6 bases match). CDR1 and CDR2 were assigned from the germline V gene as LGHNA and YNFKEQ. Trimming costs V 3 bases and J 3 bases, and their ends lie 19 bases apart. The CDR3 goes from the cysteine to the phenylalanine over 17 residues. The DNA shown is the 51-base CDR3, in frame from base 1.